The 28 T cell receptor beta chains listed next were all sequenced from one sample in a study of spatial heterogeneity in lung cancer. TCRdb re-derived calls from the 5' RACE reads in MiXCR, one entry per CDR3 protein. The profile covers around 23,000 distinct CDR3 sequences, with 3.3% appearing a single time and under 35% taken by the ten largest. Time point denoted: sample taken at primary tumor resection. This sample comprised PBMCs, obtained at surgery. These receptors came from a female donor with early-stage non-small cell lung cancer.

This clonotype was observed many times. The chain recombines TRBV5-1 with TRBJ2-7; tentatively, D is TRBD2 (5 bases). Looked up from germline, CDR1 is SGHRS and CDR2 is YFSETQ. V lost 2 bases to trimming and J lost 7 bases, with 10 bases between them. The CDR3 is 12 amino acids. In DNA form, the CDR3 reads TGCGCCAGCAGCTTCGGAGGCGAGGAGCAGTACTTC. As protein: CASSFGGEEQYF.

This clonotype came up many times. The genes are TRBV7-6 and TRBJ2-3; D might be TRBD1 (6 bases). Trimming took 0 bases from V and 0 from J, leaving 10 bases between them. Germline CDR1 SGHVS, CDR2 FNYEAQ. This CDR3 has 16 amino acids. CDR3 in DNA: TGTGCCAGCAGCTTAGCGGGGACATCTAGCACAGATACGCAGTATTTT. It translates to CASSLAGTSSTDTQYF.

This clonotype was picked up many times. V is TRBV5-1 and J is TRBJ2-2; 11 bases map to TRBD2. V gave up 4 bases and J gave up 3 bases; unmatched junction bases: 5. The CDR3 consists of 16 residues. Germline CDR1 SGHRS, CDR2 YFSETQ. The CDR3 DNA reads TGCGCCAGCAGCCTGGGACTAGCGGCCTACACCGGGGAGCTGTTTTTT. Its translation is CASSLGLAAYTGELFF.

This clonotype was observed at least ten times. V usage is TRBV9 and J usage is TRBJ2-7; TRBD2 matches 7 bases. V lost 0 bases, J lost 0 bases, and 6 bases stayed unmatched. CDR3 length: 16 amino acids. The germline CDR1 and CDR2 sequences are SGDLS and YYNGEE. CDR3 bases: TGTGCCAGCAGCGTAGGGCTAGCGGAGAGCTCCTACGAGCAGTACTTC. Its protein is CASSVGLAESSYEQYF.

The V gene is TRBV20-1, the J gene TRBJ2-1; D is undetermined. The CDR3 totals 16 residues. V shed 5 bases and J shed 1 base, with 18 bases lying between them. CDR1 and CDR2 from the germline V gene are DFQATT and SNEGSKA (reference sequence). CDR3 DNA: TGCAGTGCTCAACCACAGCCTCTCACTTCCTACAATGAGCAGTTCTTC. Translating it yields CSAQPQPLTSYNEQFF.

The CDR3 loop reads CASTLVAGDPEQYF. As DNA, the CDR3 is TGTGCCAGCACTTTGGTAGCGGGAGACCCCGAGCAGTACTTC. The gene calls are TRBV6-1 and TRBJ2-7, with 9 bases aligning to TRBD2. Germline CDR1 MNHNS, CDR2 SASEGT. The V and J ends lost 7 bases and 6 bases, in that order; junction bases with no gene match: 10. CDR3 length: 14 amino acids.

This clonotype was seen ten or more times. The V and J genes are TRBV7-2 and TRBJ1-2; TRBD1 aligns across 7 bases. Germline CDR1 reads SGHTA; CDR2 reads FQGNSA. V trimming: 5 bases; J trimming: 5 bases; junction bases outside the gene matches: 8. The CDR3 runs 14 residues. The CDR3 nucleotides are TGTGCCAGCAGCCCTTACGACAGGGCGTATGGCTACACCTTC. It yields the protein CASSPYDRAYGYTF.

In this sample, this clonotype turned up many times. This CDR3 is CASSISGTVNQPQHF. CDR3 DNA sequence: TGTGCCAGTAGTATCTCAGGGACCGTCAATCAGCCCCAGCATTTT. J is TRBJ1-5 and V is TRBV19, with D possibly TRBD1 on 5 matching bases. This CDR3 has 15 residues. CDR1 and CDR2 (germline): LNHDA, SQIVND (reference sequence). Deletions cut 3 bases from V and 3 bases from J, with 12 bases between.

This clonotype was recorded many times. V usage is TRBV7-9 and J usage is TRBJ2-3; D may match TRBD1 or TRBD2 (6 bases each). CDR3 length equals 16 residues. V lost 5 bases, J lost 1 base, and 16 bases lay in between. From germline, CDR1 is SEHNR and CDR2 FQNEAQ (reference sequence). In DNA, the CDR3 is TGTGCCAGCAGCATGCCGATGGAGGGGGGCACAGATACGCAGTATTTT. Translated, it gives CASSMPMEGGTDTQYF. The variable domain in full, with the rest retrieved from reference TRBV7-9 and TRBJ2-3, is DTGVSQNPRHKITKRGQNVTFRCDPISEHNRLYWYRQTLGQGPEFLTYFQNEAQLEKSRLLSDRFSAERPKGSFSTLEIQRTEQGDSAMYLCASSMPMEGGTDTQYFGPGTRLTVL.

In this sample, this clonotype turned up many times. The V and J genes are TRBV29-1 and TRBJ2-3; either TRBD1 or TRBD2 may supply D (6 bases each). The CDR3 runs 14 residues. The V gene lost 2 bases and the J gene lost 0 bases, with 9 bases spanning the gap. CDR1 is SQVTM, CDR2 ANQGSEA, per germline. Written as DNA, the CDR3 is TGCAGCGTTGAAAGGGGGACTAGCACAGATACGCAGTATTTT. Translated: CSVERGTSTDTQYF.

The chain's CDR3 is CASSSSLGYEQYF. As DNA, the CDR3 is TGTGCCAGCAGCTCTAGCCTGGGCTACGAGCAGTACTTC. The rearrangement joins TRBV11-1 to TRBJ2-7, with D possibly being TRBD2 (5 bases). The germline V gene encodes CDR1 SGHAT and CDR2 FQDESV (reference sequence). There are 13 residues in the CDR3. V dropped 4 bases and J dropped 3 bases, with 10 bases sitting between them.

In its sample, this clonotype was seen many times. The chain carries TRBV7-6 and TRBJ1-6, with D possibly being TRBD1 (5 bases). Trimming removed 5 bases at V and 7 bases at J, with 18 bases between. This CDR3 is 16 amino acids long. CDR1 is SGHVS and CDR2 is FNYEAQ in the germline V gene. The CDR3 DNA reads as TGTGCCAGCAGCACCGGAGGGACGTCCTGGAATTCACCCCTCCACTTT. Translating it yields CASSTGGTSWNSPLHF.

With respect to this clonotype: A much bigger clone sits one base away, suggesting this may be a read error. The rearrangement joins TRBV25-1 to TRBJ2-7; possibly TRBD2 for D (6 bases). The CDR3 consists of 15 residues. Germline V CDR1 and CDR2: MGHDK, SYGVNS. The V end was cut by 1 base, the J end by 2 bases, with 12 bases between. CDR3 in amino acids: CASSESGGKAYEQYF. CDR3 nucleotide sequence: TGTGCCAGCAGTGAATCGGGCGGGAAAGCCTACGAGCAGTACTTC.

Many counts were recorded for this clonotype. The CDR3, as DNA: TGCGCCAGCAGCCAAGGTGCGGACGCTTCGCCTTACGAGCAGTACTTC. As protein: CASSQGADASPYEQYF. This rearrangement joins TRBV4-1 to TRBJ2-7; D remains ambiguous. CDR1 and CDR2 from the germline V gene are MGHRA and YSYEKL. Trimming pared 1 base from V and 4 bases from J, leaving 17 bases between. The CDR3 consists of 16 residues.

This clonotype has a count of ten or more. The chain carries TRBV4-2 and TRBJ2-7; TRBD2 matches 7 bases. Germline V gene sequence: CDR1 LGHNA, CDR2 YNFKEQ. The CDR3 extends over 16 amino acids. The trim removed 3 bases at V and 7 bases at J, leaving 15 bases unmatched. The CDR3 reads CASSQTLAANPGEQYF. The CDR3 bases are TGTGCCAGCAGCCAGACCCTAGCGGCTAACCCCGGGGAGCAGTACTTC.

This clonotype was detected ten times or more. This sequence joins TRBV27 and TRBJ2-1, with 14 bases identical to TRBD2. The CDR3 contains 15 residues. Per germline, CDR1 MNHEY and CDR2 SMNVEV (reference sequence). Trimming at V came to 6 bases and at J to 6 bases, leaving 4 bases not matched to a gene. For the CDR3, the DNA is TGTGCCAGCAGCCCCGGGACTAGCGGGAGCAATGAGCAGTTCTTC. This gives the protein CASSPGTSGSNEQFF.

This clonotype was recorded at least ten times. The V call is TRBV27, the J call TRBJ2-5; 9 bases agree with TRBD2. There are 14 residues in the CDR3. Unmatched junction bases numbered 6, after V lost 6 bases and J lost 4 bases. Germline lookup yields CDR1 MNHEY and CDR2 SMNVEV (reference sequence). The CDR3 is CASRVAGAVETQYF. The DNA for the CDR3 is TGTGCCAGCAGAGTAGCGGGAGCGGTAGAGACCCAGTACTTC.

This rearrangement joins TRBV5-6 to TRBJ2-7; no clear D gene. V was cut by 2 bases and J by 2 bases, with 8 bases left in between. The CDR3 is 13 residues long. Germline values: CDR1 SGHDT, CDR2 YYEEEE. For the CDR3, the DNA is TGTGCCAGCAGCTTACAGAGGACCTACGAGCAGTACTTC. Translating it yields CASSLQRTYEQYF.

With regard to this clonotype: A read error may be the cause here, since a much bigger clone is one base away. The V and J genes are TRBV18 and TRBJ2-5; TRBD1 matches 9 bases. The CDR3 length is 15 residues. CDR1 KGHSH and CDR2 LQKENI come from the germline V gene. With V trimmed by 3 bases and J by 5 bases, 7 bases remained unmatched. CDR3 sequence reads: CASSPPQGAQETQYF. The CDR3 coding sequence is TGTGCCAGCTCACCTCCACAGGGGGCGCAGGAGACCCAGTACTTC.

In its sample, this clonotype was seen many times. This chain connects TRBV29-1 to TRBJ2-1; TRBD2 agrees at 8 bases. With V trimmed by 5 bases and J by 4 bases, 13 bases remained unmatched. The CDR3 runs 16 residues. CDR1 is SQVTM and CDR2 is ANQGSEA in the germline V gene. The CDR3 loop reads CSVLGPGLETYNEQFF. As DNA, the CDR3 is TGCAGCGTTCTTGGCCCGGGACTAGAGACGTACAATGAGCAGTTCTTC.

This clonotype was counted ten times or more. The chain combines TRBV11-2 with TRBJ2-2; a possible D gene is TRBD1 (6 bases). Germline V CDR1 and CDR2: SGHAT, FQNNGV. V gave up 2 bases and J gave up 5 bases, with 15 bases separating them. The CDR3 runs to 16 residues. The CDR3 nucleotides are TGTGCCAGCAGCTTATATTCCAGGGGAGATACCGGGGAGCTGTTTTTT. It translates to CASSLYSRGDTGELFF.

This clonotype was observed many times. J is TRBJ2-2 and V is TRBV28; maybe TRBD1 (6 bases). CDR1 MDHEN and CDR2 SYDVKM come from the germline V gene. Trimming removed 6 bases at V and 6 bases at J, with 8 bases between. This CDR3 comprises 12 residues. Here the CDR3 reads CASRHRAGELFF. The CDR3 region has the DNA TGTGCCAGCAGACACAGGGCCGGGGAGCTGTTTTTT. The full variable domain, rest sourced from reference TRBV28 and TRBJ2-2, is DVKVTQSSRYLVKRTGEKVFLECVQDMDHENMFWYRQDPGLGLRLIYFSYDVKMKEKGDIPEGYSVSREKKERFSLILESASTNQTSMYLCASRHRAGELFFGEGSRLTVL.

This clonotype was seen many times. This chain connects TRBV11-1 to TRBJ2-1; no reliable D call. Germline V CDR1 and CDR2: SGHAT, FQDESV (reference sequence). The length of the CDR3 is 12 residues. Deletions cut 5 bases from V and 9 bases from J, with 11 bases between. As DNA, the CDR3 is TGTGCCAGCAGCCCAACTGTTGGTGAGCAGTTCTTC. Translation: CASSPTVGEQFF.

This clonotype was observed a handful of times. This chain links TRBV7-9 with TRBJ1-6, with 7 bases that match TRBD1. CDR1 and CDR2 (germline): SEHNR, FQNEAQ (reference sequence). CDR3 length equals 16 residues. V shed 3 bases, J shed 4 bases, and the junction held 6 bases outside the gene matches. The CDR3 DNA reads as TGTGCCAGCAGCTTTCGAGGGGGCCTTTATAATTCACCCCTCCACTTT. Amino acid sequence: CASSFRGGLYNSPLHF.

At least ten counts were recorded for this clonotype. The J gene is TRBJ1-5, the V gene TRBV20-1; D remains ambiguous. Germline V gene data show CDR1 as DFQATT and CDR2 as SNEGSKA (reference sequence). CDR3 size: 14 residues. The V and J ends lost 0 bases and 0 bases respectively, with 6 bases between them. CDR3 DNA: TGCAGTGCTAGAGACCCTTATAGCAATCAGCCCCAGCATTTT. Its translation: CSARDPYSNQPQHF.

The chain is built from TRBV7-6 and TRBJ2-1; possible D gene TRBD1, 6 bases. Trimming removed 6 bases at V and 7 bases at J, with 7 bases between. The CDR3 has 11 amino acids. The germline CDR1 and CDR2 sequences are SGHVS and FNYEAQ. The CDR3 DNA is TGTGCCAGCAGACAGGGAAATGAGCAGTTCTTC. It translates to CASRQGNEQFF.

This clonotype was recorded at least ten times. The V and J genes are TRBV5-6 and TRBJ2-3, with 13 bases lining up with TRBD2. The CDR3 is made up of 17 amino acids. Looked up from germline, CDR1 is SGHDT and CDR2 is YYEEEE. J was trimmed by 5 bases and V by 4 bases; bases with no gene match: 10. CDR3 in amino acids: CASSRLAGGGGIDTQYF. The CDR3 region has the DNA TGTGCCAGCAGCAGACTAGCGGGAGGAGGCGGGATAGATACGCAGTATTTT. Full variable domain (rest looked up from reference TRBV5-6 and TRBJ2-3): DAGVTQSPTHLIKTRGQQVTLRCSPKSGHDTVSWYQQALGQGPQFIFQYYEEEERQRGNFPDRFSGHQFPNYSSELNVNALLLGDSALYLCASSRLAGGGGIDTQYFGPGTRLTVL.

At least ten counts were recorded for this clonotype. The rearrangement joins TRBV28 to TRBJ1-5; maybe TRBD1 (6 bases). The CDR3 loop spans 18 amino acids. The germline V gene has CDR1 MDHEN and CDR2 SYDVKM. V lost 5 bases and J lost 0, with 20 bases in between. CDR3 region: CASSGDTRLGYSNQPQHF. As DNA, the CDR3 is TGTGCCAGCAGTGGGGACACCCGACTAGGTTATAGCAATCAGCCCCAGCATTTT.